Each of the 4 T cell receptor beta chains below was sequenced from the same sample in a study of T cell changes during pregnancy in multiple sclerosis. The repertoire was sequenced with immunoSEQ multiplex PCR; TCRdb's copy has only in-frame clones and lacks some. The sample has roughly 93,000 clones; about 91% are singletons. This sample comprised peripheral blood, obtained in the first trimester of pregnancy. The source of these receptors is a female donor in good health, enrolled as a control in a pregnancy study.

The chain combines TRBV28 with TRBJ1-1, with a possible D match to TRBD1 (6 bases). CDR1 is MDHEN, CDR2 SYDVKM, per germline. V was pared by 5 bases and J by 6 bases, with 19 bases between. CDR3 length equals 15 residues. CDR3 protein: CASSPNRAFGPEAFF. The CDR3 region has the DNA TGTGCCAGCAGTCCTAACAGGGCATTCGGCCCTGAAGCTTTCTTT.

The chain joins TRBV7-9 to TRBJ2-5, with a tentative D call TRBD1 (5 bases). This CDR3 comprises 15 residues. V was clipped by 2 bases and J by 1 base, with 11 bases between them. Germline V CDR1 and CDR2: SEHNR, FQNEAQ (reference sequence). CDR3 nucleotides: TGTGCCAGCAGCTTATCGGCAGGGCCCCAAGAGACCCAGTACTTC. Protein: CASSLSAGPQETQYF.

V usage is TRBV7-6 and J usage is TRBJ2-7; D might be TRBD1 (5 bases). The CDR3 spans 14 residues. Germline loops: CDR1 SGHVS, CDR2 FNYEAQ. V was pared by 5 bases and J by 3 bases, with 14 bases between. CDR3 region: CASSPGEQVYEQYF. In nucleotides, the CDR3 is TGTGCCAGCAGCCCCGGCGAACAGGTCTACGAGCAGTACTTC.

The rearrangement links TRBV9 to TRBJ2-1; tentatively, D is TRBD2 (6 bases). The CDR3 consists of 10 residues. Between the trimmed V and J ends, which lost 7 bases and 7 bases, there was a span of 6 bases. Germline assignment: CDR1 SGDLS and CDR2 YYNGEE. The CDR3 loop is CASGGNEQFF. The CDR3 DNA reads as TGTGCCAGCGGGGGGAATGAGCAGTTCTTC.